Many counts were recorded for the clone carrying this T cell receptor beta chain. Its matching antigen is unknown. This beta chain appears as a stray read in a library generated for alpha chains; its size is not informative. CDR1 is SQVTM and CDR2 is ANQGSEA in the germline V gene. The CDR3 contains 12 residues. V was shortened by 6 bases and J by 2 bases, with 10 bases between the two germline ends. The record originates from a study of spatial heterogeneity in lung cancer. Across the whole study: Bulk RNA-seq from matched material yielded a T cell module score that correlated strongly with TCR transcript counts in tumor regions. Overall study results and limits: Expanded intratumoral alpha and beta TCR counts tracked tumor mutation counts.

As for time point: sample taken at primary tumor resection. TCRs were sequenced from unsorted whole RNA of tumor, nontumor lung or PBMC. Via MiXCR, TCRdb re-called the 5' RACE reads, giving one row per CDR3 protein. The table records about 9,800 distinct CDR3 sequences, under 6.5% of them present only once. The material was lung tumor tissue, obtained at surgery. This rearrangement joins TRBV29-1 to TRBJ1-2; D is undetermined. The TCR sequence derives from a male donor with early-stage non-small cell lung cancer. The CDR3 protein is CSVDGNNYGYTF. The CDR3 nucleotides read TGCAGCGTGGACGGGAACAACTATGGCTACACCTTC.